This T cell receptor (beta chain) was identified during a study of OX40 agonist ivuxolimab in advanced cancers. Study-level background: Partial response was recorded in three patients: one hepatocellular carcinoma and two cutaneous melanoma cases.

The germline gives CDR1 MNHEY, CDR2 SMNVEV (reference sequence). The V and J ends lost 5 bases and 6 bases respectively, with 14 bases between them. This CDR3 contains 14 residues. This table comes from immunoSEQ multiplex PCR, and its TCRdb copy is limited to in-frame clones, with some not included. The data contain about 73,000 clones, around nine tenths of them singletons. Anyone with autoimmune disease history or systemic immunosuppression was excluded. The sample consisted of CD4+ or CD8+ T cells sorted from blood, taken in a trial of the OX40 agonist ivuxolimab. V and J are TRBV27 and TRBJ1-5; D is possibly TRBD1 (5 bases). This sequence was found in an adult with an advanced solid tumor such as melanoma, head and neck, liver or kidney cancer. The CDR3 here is CASSGRGEVQPQHF. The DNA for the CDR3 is TGTGCCAGCAGTGGAAGGGGCGAGGTTCAGCCCCAGCATTTT.